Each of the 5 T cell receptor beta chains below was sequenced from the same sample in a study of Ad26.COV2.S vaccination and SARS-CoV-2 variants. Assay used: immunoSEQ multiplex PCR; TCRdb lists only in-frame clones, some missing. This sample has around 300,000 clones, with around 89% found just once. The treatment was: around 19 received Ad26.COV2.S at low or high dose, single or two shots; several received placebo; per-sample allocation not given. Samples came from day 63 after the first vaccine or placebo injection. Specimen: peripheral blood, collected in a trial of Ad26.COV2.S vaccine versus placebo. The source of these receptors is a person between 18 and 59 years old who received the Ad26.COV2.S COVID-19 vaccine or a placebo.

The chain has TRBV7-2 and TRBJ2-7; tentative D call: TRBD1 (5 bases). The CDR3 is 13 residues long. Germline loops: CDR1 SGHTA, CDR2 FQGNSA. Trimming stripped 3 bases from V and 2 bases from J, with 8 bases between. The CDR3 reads CASSFLRAYEQYF. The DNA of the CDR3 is TGTGCCAGCAGCTTTCTCAGGGCCTACGAGCAGTACTTC. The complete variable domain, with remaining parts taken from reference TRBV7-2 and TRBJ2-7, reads GAGVSQSPSNKVTEKGKDVELRCDPISGHTALYWYRQSLGQGLEFLIYFQGNSAPDKSGLPSDRFSAERTGGSVSTLTIQRTQQEDSAVYLCASSFLRAYEQYFGPGTRLTVT.

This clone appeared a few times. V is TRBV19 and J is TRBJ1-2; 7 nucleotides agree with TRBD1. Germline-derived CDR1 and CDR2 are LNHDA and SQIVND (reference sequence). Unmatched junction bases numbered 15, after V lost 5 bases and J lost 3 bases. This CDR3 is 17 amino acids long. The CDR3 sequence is CASSSKQTGSQYYGYTF. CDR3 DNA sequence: TGTGCCAGTAGTTCGAAACAGACAGGGAGCCAGTACTATGGCTACACCTTC.

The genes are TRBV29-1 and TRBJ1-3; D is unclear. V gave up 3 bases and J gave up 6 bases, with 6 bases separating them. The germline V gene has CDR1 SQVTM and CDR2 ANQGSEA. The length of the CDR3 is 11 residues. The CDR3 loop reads CSVEVENTIYF. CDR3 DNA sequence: TGCAGCGTTGAGGTCGAAAACACCATATATTTT.

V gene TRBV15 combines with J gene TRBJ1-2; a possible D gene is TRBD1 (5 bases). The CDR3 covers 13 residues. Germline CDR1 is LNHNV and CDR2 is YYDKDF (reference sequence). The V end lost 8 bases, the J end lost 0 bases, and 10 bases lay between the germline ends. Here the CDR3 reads CATGTTANYGYTF. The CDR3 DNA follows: TGTGCCACCGGGACGACAGCTAACTATGGCTACACCTTC.

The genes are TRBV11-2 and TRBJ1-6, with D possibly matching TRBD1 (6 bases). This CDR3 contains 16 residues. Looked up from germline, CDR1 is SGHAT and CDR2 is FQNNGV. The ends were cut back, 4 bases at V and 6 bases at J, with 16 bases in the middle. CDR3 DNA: TGTGCCAGCAGCTACCAATCCGGACAGCCTAATTCACCCCTCCACTTT. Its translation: CASSYQSGQPNSPLHF.